This T cell receptor beta chain was profiled in a study of cytomegalovirus exposure and HLA in healthy donors (dated by TCRdb to 2015 to 2018). At the level of the whole study: In an earlier analysis of 587 of the donors, around 300 Gb of sequence data and just under 120 million unique TCR beta sequences from roughly 190 million T cells were reported. An early release covering roughly 640 HLA-typed donors comprised about 320 gigabases of sequencing data and 85 million or so unique TCR sequences. In addition to the first cohort of approximately 670 subjects, a separate validation cohort of under 150 different subjects was used. Donor age, sex, ethnicity and CMV serostatus were compiled together with the repertoire data. To predict cytomegalovirus infection status, the study combined high-throughput TCR immunosequencing, statistical association of individual TCRs with disease status, and machine learning. Rather than using new phenotypic data, the later analysis identified candidate immune exposures from TCR beta sequences and from how often those sequences occurred across donors. The genetic ancestry cluster associated with self-reported Caucasian donors included over 80% of the 398 genotyped donors. HLA typing covered class I and class II loci at four-digit resolution. To decide whether each TCR beta V gene segment behaved as functional or pseudogenic, an earlier analysis of some 600 of the donors relied on high-throughput TCR beta sequencing. The T cell repertoires of 700 or so subjects were profiled by immunosequencing and related to cytomegalovirus serostatus. The study aimed to test whether signatures of past pathogen exposure could be identified by cataloging public T cell receptors. Among 300 to 500 genotyped donors of the cohort, an average of around 250,000 unique TCR beta nucleotide sequences was sequenced per donor, of which 15% to 20% were non-productive. Typing coverage differed by locus: A, B, C, DRB1 and DQB1 were typed in roughly 620-630 donors, DQA1 in 522, DPA1 in around 580, and DPB1 in 450 to 480. A later genetic analysis used genome-wide SNP genotypes for 398 of the 666 donors, treating that subset as a discovery cohort. In a later analysis, previously published TCR beta repertoires from 550 to 700 donors were re-analyzed and high-resolution HLA genotyping was added so that TCR occurrence patterns could be studied. Every repertoire in the discovery cohort had been generated on one and the same sequencing platform. Because of strong linkage in the cohort, a handful of DR-DQ haplotypes were treated as single units for association and clustering.

Regarding this clone: Its antigen is currently not known. No much larger clone is present one base from it, and per-base qualities are unavailable.

The cohort comprised fewer than 750 healthy bone marrow donors. Cohort members were all nominally healthy when sampled, although unrecorded immune exposures were likely present. The donor was CMV seropositive and belonged to the group of about 290 seropositive cohort members. Each donor provided a peripheral blood sample, and peripheral blood mononuclear cells were used for TCR beta sequencing. Genomic DNA extraction from the blood cell samples was performed with the Qiagen DNeasy Blood Extraction Kit. Study-wide findings and limitations: A later analysis found that HLA-associated TCR beta chains were more clonally expanded and had lower generation probabilities than equally common non-associated chains. A later genetic analysis associated a missense DCLRE1C variant with V-gene and J-gene trimming of TCR beta chains, and an independent cohort replicated the association. The authors suggested that the approach could potentially be extended to other disease states and immunological phenotypes. For the cohort, immune exposure information was limited to CMV serostatus. The cohort was sequenced for TCR beta chains only, and without alpha or paired-chain data the features that could be detected were limited. A later analysis associated some 17,000 TCR beta sequences with specific HLA alleles at a false discovery rate of 0.05. Sequencing depth was assumed to be roughly uniform across donors in the presence/absence analyses, though that assumption may not hold. Broadly in line with IMGT annotations, most TCR beta V segments showed up in productive rearrangements about 87% or about 30% of the time in an earlier analysis of a few hundred of the donors. The classifier was reported to diagnose cytomegalovirus status with high specificity and sensitivity in both the original cohort and the validation cohort. In the study, some 180 TCR beta chains were listed as associated with cytomegalovirus. According to a later analysis, parvovirus B19, influenza, CMV and Epstein-Barr virus appeared linked to several top co-occurrence clusters. Strong co-occurrence of HLA alleles, especially DR and DQ, made assigning TCR associations to individual alleles difficult. A later analysis found that most CMV-associated TCR beta chains appeared HLA-restricted, with HLA associations seemingly driven largely by CMV exposure. While some public TCRs were present in many individuals, most TCR sequences turned up only very rarely across donors. In vitro tests confirmed that a few of the cytomegalovirus-associated TCR beta chains recognize cytomegalovirus antigens. A group of highly shared sequence variants was considered likely to be a technical artifact of the sequencing pipeline. Compared with the roughly 600-donor mean, donors in an Asian-associated ancestry cluster had fewer N-insertions in productive TCRs, according to a later genetic analysis. Correlated functional status among segregating V segments might reflect linkage disequilibrium, but an unknown experimental factor could not be ruled out. A further reported finding was that TCR beta sequences accurately predicted the HLA-A and HLA-B alleles for most subjects in the first cohort. Because the 87-base-pair reads could not distinguish some IMGT-functional V segments, including TRBV6-2 and TRBV6-3, those segments were excluded. Because counts were too low, roughly 17 rarely observed V segments, including chromosome 9 orphons, were left out of the earlier analysis of 500 to 750 of the donors. According to a later analysis, TCR association rates differed among HLA loci, with DRB1 alleles showing the most associated TCRs and HLA-C alleles showing the fewest. Because some donors lacked HLA typing at each locus, the association tests relied only on the typed subset.

For CDR1 and CDR2, the germline V gene lists SGHRS and YFSETQ. Trimming takes 2 bases from V and 6 bases from J, and the germline ends sit 8 bases apart. The CDR3 spans 13 residues, from the cysteine through the phenylalanine. Only the CDR3 DNA stays, 39 bases, in frame from base 1. The library was built by means of the immunoSEQ multiplex PCR assay. The multiplex PCR relied on a mix of 60 forward primers for TCR Vbeta segments and 13 reverse primers for TCR Jbeta segments. The CDR3 region of rearranged TCR beta genes was amplified from genomic DNA by a multiplex PCR assay. The Illumina HiSeq System was used to sequence the amplified TCR beta libraries as 87-base-pair reads. In the original analysis: A later analysis tallied around 87 million unique TCR beta chains across the approximately 670 repertoires, and approximately 11 million of those chains were shared by two or more donors. To remove PCR and sequencing errors, raw reads were error-corrected and collapsed into unique sequences using a nearest-neighbor algorithm that merged closely related sequences. V, D and J gene segments were assigned by aligning CDR3 sequences to IMGT reference sequences. For a sequence to be retained, a match of at least six nucleotides was required to both a V gene segment and a J gene segment. Rearrangements were called productive when the CDR3 lacked stop codons and stayed in frame with V and J; all others were non-productive. CDR3 was defined according to IMGT convention as the region running from the second conserved V-encoded cysteine to the conserved J-encoded phenylalanine. In an earlier analysis of around 640 of the donors, sequences lacking an unambiguous match to a single V gene segment were excluded. In an earlier analysis of some 590 of the donors, a V segment was called functional when productive rearrangements were above 56.7%, and segregating when the standard deviation between donors exceeded 5%. A statistical classification framework was built for diagnosing cytomegalovirus status from the catalog of TCR beta chain sequences. In a later analysis, V and J genes were assigned by comparing TCR nucleotide sequences against IMGT/GENE-DB human TR gene sequences. The TCRdist pipeline was used in a later analysis to assign CDR3 sequences and most-parsimonious VDJ recombination scenarios. A later analysis defined each TCR beta chain by its CDR3 amino acid sequence plus V-gene family, and excluded reads lacking a unique V-gene family. In a later analysis, 450 to 600 highly shared, low-generation-probability nucleotide sequences were removed to address suspected cross-contamination and a sequencing artifact. For each public chain, a later analysis derived a clonal expansion index from normalized ranks of inferred template counts within each repertoire. In a later analysis, generation probabilities were computed using a VDJ recombination model fitted to out-of-frame rearrangements, and the results were checked against IGoR. A later analysis scored TCR-TCR, TCR-HLA and TCR-CMV co-occurrence with hypergeometric tests, applying a repertoire-size bias correction to TCR pairs. To estimate false discovery rates, a later analysis permuted the HLA or CMV assignments 20 times. A later analysis grouped co-occurring TCRs with DBSCAN, adding TCRdist sequence similarity when clustering within HLA-allele-positive subsets. Repertoires with fewer than 30,000 or more than 120,000 public chains, plus five repertoires with anomalous nucleotide sharing, were excluded from co-occurrence clustering. TCRdb carries this immuneACCESS record with in-frame sequences only. Its versions omit some clonotypes, under half of them owing to an unresolved V gene in the studies checked, with the rest unexplained. Clone size and V and J calls were adopted from that table, with D and trimming inferred from the DNA. The sample table records approximately 140,000 clones; 70% to 80% of these occur just once. The ten biggest clones cover just under 6.5% of the sample.

This clonotype originated in a man aged 50 or older in good health and CMV-seropositive. The chain is made from TRBV5-1 and TRBJ2-2; TRBD1 might be the D gene, on 5 matching bases. The sequenced sample consisted of PBMCs. The CDR3 in this case is CASSLGAAGELFF. The bases are TGCGCCAGCAGCTTAGGGGCGGCCGGGGAGCTGTTTTTT.